This T cell receptor (beta chain) was sequenced in a study of T cells after posttransplantation cyclophosphamide. Whole-study findings and limits: Later blood repertoires were often dominated by clones from the donor CD8+ memory compartment.

With 4 bases clipped from V and 0 bases from J, the junction kept 2 bases outside the gene matches. This CDR3 contains 14 residues. In germline, CDR1 is MNHEY, CDR2 SMNVEV (reference sequence). TCRdb's table, derived via immunoSEQ multiplex PCR, lists solely in-frame clones and lacks some. The sample has about 7,200 clones; around 82% are singletons. Of note for this clone: What it binds is unknown.

Treatment was busulfan-fludarabine conditioning, a marrow graft, and cyclophosphamide on days +3 and +4. Sample: CD4+ T cells sorted from blood, taken 1162 days after allogeneic stem cell transplant with posttransplant cyclophosphamide. The clonotype comes from a female patient aged 40-50 years who received an allogeneic stem cell transplant from a related donor, was CMV-positive, and had no GVHD. Some T cells may be transferred from the graft donor. The chain joins TRBV27 to TRBJ2-7; TRBD1 aligns across 8 bases. The CDR3 sequence: CASSWTGSSYEQYF. CDR3 DNA: TGTGCCAGCAGTTGGACAGGGAGCTCCTACGAGCAGTACTTC.